This T cell receptor beta chain was captured by sequencing in a study of blood T cell repertoires in COVID-19. The germline gives CDR1 MNHNS, CDR2 SASEGT. The CDR3 loop spans 15 amino acids. With 3 bases clipped from V and 3 bases from J, the junction kept 7 bases outside the gene matches. Seattle patients were enrolled during active infection and followed longitudinally. Original handling: Cell counts per sample came from amplifying reference gene primers. Assay used: immunoSEQ multiplex PCR; TCRdb lists only in-frame clones, some missing. For V, J and clone size, that table is used; D and trimming come from the DNA. The sample contains around 330,000 clones, about 91% of which appear only once.

The genes are TRBV6-1 and TRBJ1-1; 7 bases are a match to TRBD1. Specimen: peripheral blood. The receptor was isolated from a woman in her twenties or thirties with COVID-19, enrolled during active disease. The CDR3 region is CASSDAVQGDTEAFF. The CDR3 DNA reads as TGTGCCAGCAGTGACGCCGTCCAGGGGGACACTGAAGCTTTCTTT.